These 10 T cell receptor beta chains originate from one sample sequenced in a study of cytomegalovirus exposure and HLA in healthy donors. The repertoire was sequenced with immunoSEQ multiplex PCR; TCRdb's copy has only in-frame clones and lacks some. The sample contains over 65,000 clones, 94% of which appear only once. Sequences were obtained from PBMCs. These receptor sequences come from a woman between 18 and 30 years old in good health and CMV-seropositive.

This clone was recorded once. V gene TRBV30 combines with J gene TRBJ1-2, with 7 bases that match TRBD1. The CDR3 contains 12 residues. The germline V gene encodes CDR1 GTSNPN and CDR2 SVGIG (reference sequence). Unmatched junction bases numbered 3, after V lost 6 bases and J lost 2 bases. The CDR3 bases are TGTGCCTGCAAGACAGGGAACTATGGCTACACCTTC. It encodes CACKTGNYGYTF. Together with reference TRBV30 and TRBJ1-2, the CDR3 gives the full variable domain: SQTIHQWPATLVQPVGSPLSLECTVEGTSNPNLYWYRQAAGRGLQLLFYSVGIGQISSEVPQNLSASRPQDRQFILSSKKLLLSDSGFYLCACKTGNYGYTFGSGTRLTVV.

The chain is built from TRBV5-4 and TRBJ1-1; D might be TRBD1 (6 bases). V lost 0 bases and J 1 base, leaving 10 bases between the germline ends. In germline, CDR1 is SGHNT, CDR2 YYREEE (reference sequence). The CDR3 totals 15 residues. Here the CDR3 reads CASSLAVRGNTEAFF. As DNA, the CDR3 is TGTGCCAGCAGCTTGGCCGTCAGGGGGAACACTGAAGCTTTCTTT.

The rearrangement uses TRBV4-2 and TRBJ2-2; 9 bases align to TRBD2. This CDR3 spans 16 amino acids. V shed 1 base and J 4 bases; nucleotides not matched to a gene: 4. CDR1 and CDR2 (germline): LGHNA, YNFKEQ. CDR3 sequence reads: CASSQGREGGTGELFF. DNA for the CDR3: TGTGCCAGCAGCCAAGGGCGGGAGGGGGGCACCGGGGAGCTGTTTTTT.

The chain combines TRBV27 with TRBJ1-5; 9 nucleotides match TRBD1. V dropped 4 bases and J dropped 3; count of bases not matched to a gene: 7. The V gene's germline CDR1 is MNHEY and CDR2 SMNVEV (reference sequence). This CDR3 is 16 amino acids long. CDR3 bases: TGTGCCAGCAGTTCTCGACAGGGGGAAGCCAATCAGCCCCAGCATTTT. Residues: CASSSRQGEANQPQHF.

The chain is built from TRBV11-2 and TRBJ2-1; 8 bases line up with TRBD1. In germline, CDR1 is SGHAT, CDR2 FQNNGV. Trimming cost V 4 bases and J 0 bases; bases outside gene matches: 11. This CDR3 comprises 18 residues. The CDR3 bases are TGTGCCAGCAGCTCTGGTTTGAGACAGGGGAGCTCCTACAATGAGCAGTTCTTC. Translated: CASSSGLRQGSSYNEQFF.

This chain links TRBV2 with TRBJ2-5; 7 nucleotides match TRBD2. The J segment lost 1 base and the V segment lost 7 bases, leaving 3 bases of the junction unmatched. CDR3 size: 13 residues. Germline assignment: CDR1 SNHLY and CDR2 FYNNEI. CDR3 region: CASMGGSQETQYF. Here the CDR3 DNA reads TGTGCCAGCATGGGCGGGAGCCAAGAGACCCAGTACTTC.

The chain carries TRBV7-8 and TRBJ2-7, with 7 bases lining up with TRBD2. Trimming removed 2 bases from V and 0 bases from J; junction bases left unmatched: 4. Germline V gives CDR1 SGHVS, CDR2 FQNEAQ. The CDR3 totals 15 residues. DNA of the CDR3: TGTGCCAGCAGCTTAATCCTAGCGGCCTCCTACGAGCAGTACTTC. Translating gives CASSLILAASYEQYF.

The gene calls are TRBV7-9 and TRBJ2-3; a weak D match, TRBD1 (6 bases). The CDR3 totals 15 residues. Trimming removed 7 bases from V and 2 bases from J, with 16 bases in between. Germline loops: CDR1 SEHNR, CDR2 FQNEAQ (reference sequence). The CDR3 sequence is CASNDARGDTDTQYF. The CDR3 DNA reads as TGTGCCAGCAACGATGCCAGGGGTGACACAGATACGCAGTATTTT.

This sequence joins TRBV7-9 and TRBJ1-1; D gene unclear. Germline V gene lookup returns CDR1 SEHNR and CDR2 FQNEAQ (reference sequence). Trimming removed 5 bases at V and 0 bases at J, with 13 bases between. This CDR3 contains 15 residues. CDR3 sequence (DNA): TGTGCCAGCAGCCCTCGGTGGCAGGTGAACACTGAAGCTTTCTTT. Encoded protein: CASSPRWQVNTEAFF.

The chain is built from TRBV27 and TRBJ2-7; 9 positions agree with TRBD1. The CDR3 consists of 13 residues. V shed 5 bases, J shed 5 bases, and the junction held 4 bases outside the gene matches. Germline-derived CDR1 and CDR2 are MNHEY and SMNVEV (reference sequence). CDR3 protein: CASSGTGFDEQYF. CDR3 sequence (DNA): TGTGCCAGCAGTGGGACAGGGTTCGACGAGCAGTACTTC.